This note documents a single T cell receptor beta chain sequence. Its target is unknown. This entry is derived from a study of cytomegalovirus exposure and HLA in healthy donors. Study background: As released early, the data held about 85 million unique TCRs from HLA-typed donors. Study-wide results and caveats: Three CMV-associated chains were confirmed in vitro to be specific for CMV antigens.

There are 14 residues in the CDR3. Germline CDR1 MGHDK, CDR2 SYGVNS. With 9 bases removed from V and 2 bases from J, the gap between germline ends came to 13 bases. The PCR had 60 Vbeta and 13 Jbeta primers. Measured with immunoSEQ multiplex PCR; TCRdb has only the in-frame clones, and not every one. The table records about 190,000 clones, roughly 76% of them present only once. The sequencing sample was made of PBMCs. The source of this sequence is a man in his forties or fifties in good health and CMV-seropositive. The chain is built from TRBV25-1 and TRBJ2-2; TRBD2 is a possible D gene (5 bases). CDR3 in amino acids: CASEGRYNTGELFF. CDR3 DNA sequence: TGTGCCAGTGAGGGAAGATATAACACCGGGGAGCTGTTTTTT.